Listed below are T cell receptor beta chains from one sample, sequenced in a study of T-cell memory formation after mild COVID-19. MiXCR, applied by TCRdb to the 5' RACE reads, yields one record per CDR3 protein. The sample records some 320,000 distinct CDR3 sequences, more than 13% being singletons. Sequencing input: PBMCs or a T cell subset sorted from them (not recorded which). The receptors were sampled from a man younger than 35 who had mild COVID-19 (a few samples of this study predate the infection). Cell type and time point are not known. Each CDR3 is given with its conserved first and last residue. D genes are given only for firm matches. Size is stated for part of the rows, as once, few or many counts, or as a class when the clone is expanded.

cdr3_nt: TGCAGTGCTCCCCGGACAGGGACTTTCTACAATGAGCAGTTCTTC; cdr3_aa: CSAPRTGTFYNEQFF; j_call: TRBJ2-1; clone_size: many; d_call: TRBD1; v_call: TRBV20-1
cdr3_nt: TGTGCCAGCAGCTTACAGCGGAACACCGGGGAGCTGTTTTTT; cdr3_aa: CASSLQRNTGELFF; j_call: TRBJ2-2; clone_size: few; d_call: .; v_call: TRBV7-2
cdr3_nt: TGTGCCAGCAGCCTCACGGGGGGTACGCAGTATTTT; cdr3_aa: CASSLTGGTQYF; j_call: TRBJ2-3; clone_size: few; d_call: TRBD2; v_call: TRBV7-2
cdr3_nt: TGTGCCACCAGTGATTTATTTGGGGACAGGGCTTTCTTT; cdr3_aa: CATSDLFGDRAFF; j_call: TRBJ1-1; clone_size: few; d_call: TRBD1; v_call: TRBV24-1
cdr3_nt: TGTGCCAGCAGCTTCAATGAGGGGGCCGGTCTGCTGTTTTTT; cdr3_aa: CASSFNEGAGLLFF; j_call: TRBJ2-2; clone_size: few; d_call: TRBD1; v_call: TRBV11-2
cdr3_nt: TGTGCCAGCCTAGAGGGGTCCTACAATGAGCAGTTCTTC; cdr3_aa: CASLEGSYNEQFF; j_call: TRBJ2-1; clone_size: few; d_call: .; v_call: TRBV7-2
cdr3_nt: TGTGCCAGCAGTTTATGGGGGAATCAGGATTTTAATTCACCCCTCCACTTT; cdr3_aa: CASSLWGNQDFNSPLHF; j_call: TRBJ1-6; clone_size: .; d_call: .; v_call: TRBV28
cdr3_nt: TGCAGCGTGATTAAGGATGGTACAGGGGTGGCCGGGGAGCTGTTTTTT; cdr3_aa: CSVIKDGTGVAGELFF; j_call: TRBJ2-2; clone_size: .; d_call: TRBD1; v_call: TRBV29-1
cdr3_nt: TGTGCCAGCAGCTTCGGAGATCGTAGGACAGATACGCAGTATTTT; cdr3_aa: CASSFGDRRTDTQYF; j_call: TRBJ2-3; clone_size: many; d_call: .; v_call: TRBV7-8
cdr3_nt: TGTGCCAGCAGCTTCGATAATGAAAAACTGTTTTTT; cdr3_aa: CASSFDNEKLFF; j_call: TRBJ1-4; clone_size: .; d_call: .; v_call: TRBV7-9
cdr3_nt: TGTGCCAGTAGTATGTTGGCAGGACAAGGCTACACCTTC; cdr3_aa: CASSMLAGQGYTF; j_call: TRBJ1-2; clone_size: .; d_call: .; v_call: TRBV19
cdr3_nt: TGCGCCAGCAGTATGGACAGGGCGCGGGGGGAGACCCAGTACTTC; cdr3_aa: CASSMDRARGETQYF; j_call: TRBJ2-5; clone_size: .; d_call: .; v_call: TRBV5-1
cdr3_nt: TGCGCCAGCAGCTTGGCCAGGGTCCGGTACAATGAGCAGTTCTTC; cdr3_aa: CASSLARVRYNEQFF; j_call: TRBJ2-1; clone_size: few; d_call: .; v_call: TRBV5-1
cdr3_nt: TGTGCCAGCTCCCCGGGACTAGCGGGGGGCGACGGCAAAAACATTCAGTACTTC; cdr3_aa: CASSPGLAGGDGKNIQYF; j_call: TRBJ2-4; clone_size: .; d_call: TRBD2; v_call: TRBV18
cdr3_nt: TGTGCCAGCAGCCCGCGGGGAGGGGGAACCCAGTACTTC; cdr3_aa: CASSPRGGGTQYF; j_call: TRBJ2-5; clone_size: .; d_call: .; v_call: TRBV9
cdr3_nt: TGTGCCAGCACCCGTGGAGGGGCTAGCGGGGGGGCGCGCGCCGATACGCAGTATTTT; cdr3_aa: CASTRGGASGGARADTQYF; j_call: TRBJ2-3; clone_size: few; d_call: .; v_call: TRBV21-1
cdr3_nt: TGCGCCAGCAGCCTCAGGGGGGCAGCTGAAGCTTTCTTT; cdr3_aa: CASSLRGAAEAFF; j_call: TRBJ1-1; clone_size: few; d_call: TRBD1; v_call: TRBV4-1
cdr3_nt: TGTGCCAGCAGTTACTCCGTCAGGACGGGAGGCTACACCTTC; cdr3_aa: CASSYSVRTGGYTF; j_call: TRBJ1-2; clone_size: many; d_call: .; v_call: TRBV6-5
cdr3_nt: TGTGCCAGCAGCTCTGGGGAGCCCTACGAGCAGTACTTC; cdr3_aa: CASSSGEPYEQYF; j_call: TRBJ2-7; clone_size: .; d_call: .; v_call: TRBV7-6
cdr3_nt: TGCGCCAGCAGCCAAGATCGACGGAGAAGTGGTCAGCCCCAGCATTTT; cdr3_aa: CASSQDRRRSGQPQHF; j_call: TRBJ1-5; clone_size: .; d_call: .; v_call: TRBV4-3
cdr3_nt: TGCAGCGTTGATCTACAGGGTTATGGCTACACCTTC; cdr3_aa: CSVDLQGYGYTF; j_call: TRBJ1-2; clone_size: .; d_call: .; v_call: TRBV29-1
cdr3_nt: TGTGCCAGCACCAGGACAGGGAATTCACCCCTCCACTTT; cdr3_aa: CASTRTGNSPLHF; j_call: TRBJ1-6; clone_size: .; d_call: TRBD1; v_call: TRBV12-3/TRBV12-4
cdr3_nt: TGTGCCAGCTTCCTAGCGGGGGCCTACGAGCAGTACTTC; cdr3_aa: CASFLAGAYEQYF; j_call: TRBJ2-7; clone_size: few; d_call: TRBD2; v_call: TRBV14
cdr3_nt: TGCAGTGAGGCCGGTCGGGGCACAGATACGCAGTATTTT; cdr3_aa: CSEAGRGTDTQYF; j_call: TRBJ2-3; clone_size: .; d_call: .; v_call: TRBV20-1
cdr3_nt: TGTGCCACCAGCGTTCCTTGGCTTAGCACAGATACGCAGTATTTT; cdr3_aa: CATSVPWLSTDTQYF; j_call: TRBJ2-3; clone_size: few; d_call: .; v_call: TRBV15
cdr3_nt: TGTGCCAGCAGCTTACTTGAGGGGGGGCCCAGGGAGCAGTTCTTC; cdr3_aa: CASSLLEGGPREQFF; j_call: TRBJ2-1; clone_size: few; d_call: .; v_call: TRBV7-2
cdr3_nt: TGCAGTGGGCAACGGGGGGTAGCACAAGAGACCCAGTACTTC; cdr3_aa: CSGQRGVAQETQYF; j_call: TRBJ2-5; clone_size: .; d_call: TRBD2; v_call: TRBV20-1
cdr3_nt: TGTGCCAGCAGCTTTACGGGGGGCACTACCTACAATGAGCAGTTCTTC; cdr3_aa: CASSFTGGTTYNEQFF; j_call: TRBJ2-1; clone_size: .; d_call: .; v_call: TRBV7-2
cdr3_nt: TGTGCCAGCAGTCAGCCCCCTCTAGCGGGGGGGCCGAGGGGCACAGATACGCAGTATTTT; cdr3_aa: CASSQPPLAGGPRGTDTQYF; j_call: TRBJ2-3; clone_size: few; d_call: TRBD2; v_call: TRBV27
cdr3_nt: TGTGCCAGCAGCCCGACTCAGCCCGGCACCGGGGAGCTGTTTTTT; cdr3_aa: CASSPTQPGTGELFF; j_call: TRBJ2-2; clone_size: .; d_call: .; v_call: TRBV4-2
cdr3_nt: TGTGCCAGCCAGCGGAGTTATAGGAATGAGCAGTTCTTC; cdr3_aa: CASQRSYRNEQFF; j_call: TRBJ2-1; clone_size: .; d_call: .; v_call: TRBV7-2
cdr3_nt: TGCAGTGCTAGAGGTGTAGGAAGGGACAGGGAAGTGCCAGATACGCAGTATTTT; cdr3_aa: CSARGVGRDREVPDTQYF; j_call: TRBJ2-3; clone_size: few; d_call: TRBD1; v_call: TRBV20-1
cdr3_nt: TGTGCCAGCAGTTATCAGGCAGGGAACTCCTACGAGCAGTACTTC; cdr3_aa: CASSYQAGNSYEQYF; j_call: TRBJ2-7; clone_size: few; d_call: .; v_call: TRBV6-6
cdr3_nt: TGTGCCAGCAGCCGAGGGCCTAGCGGGACGGGAGATACGCAGTATTTT; cdr3_aa: CASSRGPSGTGDTQYF; j_call: TRBJ2-3; clone_size: many; d_call: TRBD2; v_call: TRBV7-2
cdr3_nt: TGTGCCAGCAGGGGGACAGGGTCGAACACCGGGGAGCTGTTTTTT; cdr3_aa: CASRGTGSNTGELFF; j_call: TRBJ2-2; clone_size: few; d_call: TRBD1; v_call: TRBV12-3/TRBV12-4
cdr3_nt: TGTGCCAGCAGCCCTAGCGGGACTACCGGGGAGCTGTTTTTT; cdr3_aa: CASSPSGTTGELFF; j_call: TRBJ2-2; clone_size: once; d_call: TRBD2; v_call: TRBV4-2
cdr3_nt: TGTGCCAGCATCTCCCAGGAGGAGACCCAGTACTTC; cdr3_aa: CASISQEETQYF; j_call: TRBJ2-5; clone_size: .; d_call: .; v_call: TRBV6-6
cdr3_nt: TGCGCCAGCAGCCTGACCGACTACGAGCAGTACTTC; cdr3_aa: CASSLTDYEQYF; j_call: TRBJ2-7; clone_size: .; d_call: .; v_call: TRBV5-1
cdr3_nt: TGCGCCAGCAGCCGAGCCGGGTCCTCAGGGGAGACCCAGTACTTC; cdr3_aa: CASSRAGSSGETQYF; j_call: TRBJ2-5; clone_size: many; d_call: .; v_call: TRBV4-3
cdr3_nt: TGCGCCAGCAGCTTTACGCAGTCAAGTCTGACCCAGTACTTC; cdr3_aa: CASSFTQSSLTQYF; j_call: TRBJ2-5; clone_size: .; d_call: .; v_call: TRBV5-1
cdr3_nt: TGTGCCACCAGTGCAGGGGGCGGGGGGAACACTGAAGCTTTCTTT; cdr3_aa: CATSAGGGGNTEAFF; j_call: TRBJ1-1; clone_size: .; d_call: TRBD1; v_call: TRBV24-1
cdr3_nt: TGCAGCGTCCCCCGCAGGGAGAACTATGGCTACACCTTC; cdr3_aa: CSVPRRENYGYTF; j_call: TRBJ1-2; clone_size: few; d_call: .; v_call: TRBV29-1
cdr3_nt: TGTGCCAGCAGGGGGCCCGGAAACTATGGCTACACCTTC; cdr3_aa: CASRGPGNYGYTF; j_call: TRBJ1-2; clone_size: .; d_call: .; v_call: TRBV11-2
cdr3_nt: TGCAGTGCTAGAGATGACAACTATGGCTACACCTTC; cdr3_aa: CSARDDNYGYTF; j_call: TRBJ1-2; clone_size: .; d_call: .; v_call: TRBV20-1
cdr3_nt: TGTGCCAGCAGCTTAAGTCTAGCGGGGGCTGAGACCCAGTACTTC; cdr3_aa: CASSLSLAGAETQYF; j_call: TRBJ2-5; clone_size: many; d_call: TRBD2; v_call: TRBV7-2
cdr3_nt: TGTGCCAGCAGCCGCTCAGGGCGCTATGGCTACACCTTC; cdr3_aa: CASSRSGRYGYTF; j_call: TRBJ1-2; clone_size: few; d_call: .; v_call: TRBV11-2
cdr3_nt: TGCGCCAGCGTAGGGGTTGGGGAGCAGTTCTTC; cdr3_aa: CASVGVGEQFF; j_call: TRBJ2-1; clone_size: few; d_call: .; v_call: TRBV4-1
cdr3_nt: TGTGCCAGCGCATCACCCCTCCACTTT; cdr3_aa: CASASPLHF; j_call: TRBJ1-6; clone_size: few; d_call: .; v_call: TRBV6-6
cdr3_nt: TGTGCCAGCAGCTTAGTGCCGGAGGTCAACACTGAAGCTTTCTTT; cdr3_aa: CASSLVPEVNTEAFF; j_call: TRBJ1-1; clone_size: many; d_call: .; v_call: TRBV7-2
cdr3_nt: TGTGCCAGCAGTTCGGTGGGGTGGACTGAAGCTTTCTTT; cdr3_aa: CASSSVGWTEAFF; j_call: TRBJ1-1; clone_size: .; d_call: .; v_call: TRBV6-6
cdr3_nt: TGTGCCAGCAGCAAAAGGGGTCCGTCAGATACGCAGTATTTT; cdr3_aa: CASSKRGPSDTQYF; j_call: TRBJ2-3; clone_size: .; d_call: .; v_call: TRBV7-3
cdr3_nt: TGTGCCAGCAGCTTGGGATCGGGAGGGGGGTTCTTC; cdr3_aa: CASSLGSGGGFF; j_call: TRBJ2-1; clone_size: few; d_call: TRBD2; v_call: TRBV7-9
cdr3_nt: TGTGCCAGCAGCCCTCTGGTGGGAGGGGACACAGATACGCAGTATTTT; cdr3_aa: CASSPLVGGDTDTQYF; j_call: TRBJ2-3; clone_size: many; d_call: TRBD2; v_call: TRBV7-9
cdr3_nt: TGTGCCAGCAGTTTAGGGAATTCACCCCTCCACTTT; cdr3_aa: CASSLGNSPLHF; j_call: TRBJ1-6; clone_size: many; d_call: .; v_call: TRBV28
cdr3_nt: TGCAGCGTTGATAGCAGGGGGTTAGGAGATACGCAGTATTTT; cdr3_aa: CSVDSRGLGDTQYF; j_call: TRBJ2-3; clone_size: few; d_call: TRBD1; v_call: TRBV29-1